Included here is one T cell receptor (beta chain) sequence, with context. The study drew participants aged about 18 to 90 years from 20 to 30 US areas. All recovered Cohort 3 donors got two negative PCRs, got clearance, or saw symptom resolution. Clones were sequenced by immunoSEQ multiplex PCR, and TCRdb holds only the in-frame ones, with some missing. The repertoire holds approximately 320,000 clones, with around nine tenths as singletons. V lost 4 bases and J 7 bases, leaving 12 bases between the germline ends. The CDR3 contains 13 residues. Germline V gives CDR1 SGDLS, CDR2 YYNGEE. This record comes from a study of blood T cell repertoires in COVID-19. Study information: There were acute and convalescent COVID-19 samples, and they came from the United States, Italy and Spain. T cells, B-cell-depleted T cells, or PBMCs supplied cDNA or gDNA.

The receptor was derived from a man aged 60-69 years who had recovered from COVID-19. V and J are TRBV9 and TRBJ2-1; D remains unclear. Sequenced: PBMCs or T cells enriched from blood (not recorded which). The CDR3 DNA follows: TGTGCCAGCAGCTCACCTAGTCGGAATGAGCAGTTCTTC. This codes for CASSSPSRNEQFF.